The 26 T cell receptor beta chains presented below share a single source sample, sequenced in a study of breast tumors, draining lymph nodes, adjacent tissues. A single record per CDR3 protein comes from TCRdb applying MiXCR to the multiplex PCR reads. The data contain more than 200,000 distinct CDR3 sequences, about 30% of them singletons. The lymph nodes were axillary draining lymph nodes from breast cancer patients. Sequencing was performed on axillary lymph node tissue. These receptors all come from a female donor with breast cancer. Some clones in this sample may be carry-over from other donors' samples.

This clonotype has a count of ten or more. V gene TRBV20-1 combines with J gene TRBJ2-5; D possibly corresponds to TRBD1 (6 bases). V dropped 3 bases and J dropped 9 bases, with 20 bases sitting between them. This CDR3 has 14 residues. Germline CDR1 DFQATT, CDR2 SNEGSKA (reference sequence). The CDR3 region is CSASDRPFQGAQYF. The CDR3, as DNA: TGCAGTGCTAGCGACAGGCCCTTCCAAGGGGCCCAGTACTTC.

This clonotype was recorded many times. The CDR3 here is CASSPLGQGSNYGYTF. The DNA for the CDR3 is TGTGCCAGTAGCCCCCTTGGACAGGGATCCAACTATGGCTACACCTTC. The rearrangement joins TRBV19 to TRBJ1-2, with 8 bases that match TRBD1. V was pared by 6 bases and J by 2 bases, with 11 bases of the junction left unmatched. CDR1 and CDR2 (germline): LNHDA, SQIVND (reference sequence). There are 16 residues in the CDR3.

The CDR3, as DNA: TGTGCCAGCATGAGTGGGACGGCAACTAATGAAAAACTGTTTTTT. Amino acids: CASMSGTATNEKLFF. The chain uses TRBV7-9 and TRBJ1-4; possibly TRBD1 for D (5 bases). CDR1 is SEHNR, CDR2 FQNEAQ, per germline (reference sequence). The CDR3 is 15 residues long. Trimming pared 7 bases from V and 0 bases from J, leaving 12 bases between.

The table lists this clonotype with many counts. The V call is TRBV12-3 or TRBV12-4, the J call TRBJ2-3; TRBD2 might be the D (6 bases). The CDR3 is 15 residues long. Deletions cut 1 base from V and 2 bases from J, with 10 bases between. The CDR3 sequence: CASSLVPDYTDTQYF. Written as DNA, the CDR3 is TGTGCCAGCAGTTTAGTTCCGGACTACACAGATACGCAGTATTTT.

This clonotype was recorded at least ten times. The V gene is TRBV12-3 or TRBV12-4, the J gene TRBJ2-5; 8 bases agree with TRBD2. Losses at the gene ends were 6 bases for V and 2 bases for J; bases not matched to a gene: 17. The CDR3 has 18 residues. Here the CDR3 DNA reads TGTGCCAGCAGCCTAAGGGGAGTACTAGCGGAATTACAAGAGACCCAGTACTTC. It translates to CASSLRGVLAELQETQYF.

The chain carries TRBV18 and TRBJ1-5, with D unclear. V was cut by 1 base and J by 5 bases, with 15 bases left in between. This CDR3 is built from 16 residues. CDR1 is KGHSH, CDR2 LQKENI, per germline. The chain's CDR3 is CASSPLRGSGDQPQHF. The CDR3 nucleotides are TGTGCCAGCTCACCACTGAGAGGGTCTGGGGATCAGCCCCAGCATTTT.

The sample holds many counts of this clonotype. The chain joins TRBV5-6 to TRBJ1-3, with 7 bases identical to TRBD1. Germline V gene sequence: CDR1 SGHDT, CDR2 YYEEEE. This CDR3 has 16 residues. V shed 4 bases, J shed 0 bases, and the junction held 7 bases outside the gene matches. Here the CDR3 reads CASSPTGVRSGNTIYF. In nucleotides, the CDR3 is TGTGCCAGCAGCCCAACAGGGGTTCGCTCTGGAAACACCATATATTTT.

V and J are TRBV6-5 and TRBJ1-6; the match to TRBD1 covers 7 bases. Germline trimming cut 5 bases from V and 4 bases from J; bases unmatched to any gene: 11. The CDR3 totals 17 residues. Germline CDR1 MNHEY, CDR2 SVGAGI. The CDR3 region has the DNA TGTGCCAGCAGTCCCAAACAGGGGTCCGGATATAATTCACCCCTCCACTTT. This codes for CASSPKQGSGYNSPLHF.

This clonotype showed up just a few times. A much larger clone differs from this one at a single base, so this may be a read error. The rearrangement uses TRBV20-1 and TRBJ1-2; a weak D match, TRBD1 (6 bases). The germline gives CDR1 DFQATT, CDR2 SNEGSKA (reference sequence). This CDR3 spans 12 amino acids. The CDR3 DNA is TGCAGTAGGGCTGAATCGTACGGGGGCTCCACCTTC. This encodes CSRAESYGGSTF.

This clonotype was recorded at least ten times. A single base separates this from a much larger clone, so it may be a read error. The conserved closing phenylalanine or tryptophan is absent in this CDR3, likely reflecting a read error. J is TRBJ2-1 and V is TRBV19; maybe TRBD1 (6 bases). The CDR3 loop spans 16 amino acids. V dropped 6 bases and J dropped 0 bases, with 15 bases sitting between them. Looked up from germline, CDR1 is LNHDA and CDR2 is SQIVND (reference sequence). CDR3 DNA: TGTGCCAGTAGCAAAAGCCGGGACACCTCCTACAATGAGCAGTTCTCC. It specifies CASSKSRDTSYNEQFS.

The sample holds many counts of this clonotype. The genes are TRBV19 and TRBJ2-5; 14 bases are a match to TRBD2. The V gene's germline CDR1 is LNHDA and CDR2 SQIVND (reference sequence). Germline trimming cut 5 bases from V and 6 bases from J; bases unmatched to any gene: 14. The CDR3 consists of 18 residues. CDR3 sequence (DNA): TGTGCCAGTAGTCCGGAAGGGACTAGCGGGAGCTGGGGGAAGACCCAGTACTTC. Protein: CASSPEGTSGSWGKTQYF.

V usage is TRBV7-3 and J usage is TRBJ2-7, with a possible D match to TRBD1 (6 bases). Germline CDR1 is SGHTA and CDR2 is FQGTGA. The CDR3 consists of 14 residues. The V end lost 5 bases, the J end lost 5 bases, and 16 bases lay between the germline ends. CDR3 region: CASSQGLRGDEQYF. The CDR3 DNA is TGTGCCAGCAGCCAGGGGCTCAGGGGCGACGAGCAGTACTTC.

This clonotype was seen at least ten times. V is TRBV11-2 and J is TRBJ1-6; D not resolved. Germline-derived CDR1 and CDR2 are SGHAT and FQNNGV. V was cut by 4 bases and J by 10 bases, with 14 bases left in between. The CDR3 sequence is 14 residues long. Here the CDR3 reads CASSSPTGGSPLHF. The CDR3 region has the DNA TGTGCCAGCAGCTCTCCGACGGGTGGGTCACCCCTCCACTTT.

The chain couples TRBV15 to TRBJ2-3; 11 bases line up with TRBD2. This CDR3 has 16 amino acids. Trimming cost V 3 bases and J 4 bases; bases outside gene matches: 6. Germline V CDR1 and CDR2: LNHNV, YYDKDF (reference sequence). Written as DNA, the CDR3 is TGTGCCACCAGCAGCACTAGCGGGGGCTCCGCAGATACGCAGTATTTT. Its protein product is CATSSTSGGSADTQYF.

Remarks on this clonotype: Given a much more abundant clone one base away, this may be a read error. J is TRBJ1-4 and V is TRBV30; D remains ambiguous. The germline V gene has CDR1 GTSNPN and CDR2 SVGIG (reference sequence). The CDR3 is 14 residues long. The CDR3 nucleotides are TGTACCTGGAGTAAAGATGCAACTAATGAAAAACTGTTTTTT. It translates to CTWSKDATNEKLFF.

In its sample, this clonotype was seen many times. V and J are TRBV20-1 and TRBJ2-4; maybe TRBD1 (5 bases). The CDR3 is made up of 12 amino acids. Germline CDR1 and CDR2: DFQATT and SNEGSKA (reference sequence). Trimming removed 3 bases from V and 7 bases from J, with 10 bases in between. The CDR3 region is CSASGAINIQYF. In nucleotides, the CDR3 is TGCAGTGCTAGTGGGGCAATCAACATTCAGTACTTC.

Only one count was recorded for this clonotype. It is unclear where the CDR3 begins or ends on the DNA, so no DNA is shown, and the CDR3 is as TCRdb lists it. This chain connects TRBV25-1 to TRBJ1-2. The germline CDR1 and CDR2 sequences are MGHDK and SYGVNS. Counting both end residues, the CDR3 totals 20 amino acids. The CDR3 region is CASSEYMGTEELFFGEGYTF.

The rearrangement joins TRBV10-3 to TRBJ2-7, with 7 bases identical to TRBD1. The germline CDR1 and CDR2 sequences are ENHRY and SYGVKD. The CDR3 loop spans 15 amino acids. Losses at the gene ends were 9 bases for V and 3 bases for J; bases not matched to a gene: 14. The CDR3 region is CAIHPQATGDYEQYV. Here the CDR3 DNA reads TGTGCCATTCATCCCCAAGCAACAGGGGACTACGAGCAGTACGTC.

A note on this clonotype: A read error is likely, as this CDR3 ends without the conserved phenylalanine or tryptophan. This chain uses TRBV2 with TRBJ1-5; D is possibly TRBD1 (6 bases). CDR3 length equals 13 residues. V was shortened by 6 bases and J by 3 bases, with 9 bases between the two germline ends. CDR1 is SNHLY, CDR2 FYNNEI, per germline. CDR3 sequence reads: CASRTGINQPQHS. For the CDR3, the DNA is TGTGCCAGCAGGACAGGTATCAATCAGCCCCAGCATTCA.

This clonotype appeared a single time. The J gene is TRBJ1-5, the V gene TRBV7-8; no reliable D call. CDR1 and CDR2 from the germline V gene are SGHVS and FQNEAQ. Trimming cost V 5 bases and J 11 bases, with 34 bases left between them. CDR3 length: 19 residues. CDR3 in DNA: TGTGCCAGCAGCCCCGCGCGGTTTTCGGCGGGAGGGCTAAAAGAGACCCAGCATTTT. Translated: CASSPARFSAGGLKETQHF.

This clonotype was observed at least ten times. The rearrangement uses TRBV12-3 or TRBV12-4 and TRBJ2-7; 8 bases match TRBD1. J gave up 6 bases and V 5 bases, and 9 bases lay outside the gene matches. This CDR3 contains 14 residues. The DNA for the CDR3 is TGTGCCAGCAGTCAGGGGGCGCTGAGAGGCGAGCAGTACTTC. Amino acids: CASSQGALRGEQYF.

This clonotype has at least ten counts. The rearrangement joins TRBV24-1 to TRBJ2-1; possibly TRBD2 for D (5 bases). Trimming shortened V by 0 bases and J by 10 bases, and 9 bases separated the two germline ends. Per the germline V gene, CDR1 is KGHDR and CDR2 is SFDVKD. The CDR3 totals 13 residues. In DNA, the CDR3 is TGTGCCACCAGTGATTTGTCTAGCAGCGAGCAGTTCTTC. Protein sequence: CATSDLSSSEQFF.

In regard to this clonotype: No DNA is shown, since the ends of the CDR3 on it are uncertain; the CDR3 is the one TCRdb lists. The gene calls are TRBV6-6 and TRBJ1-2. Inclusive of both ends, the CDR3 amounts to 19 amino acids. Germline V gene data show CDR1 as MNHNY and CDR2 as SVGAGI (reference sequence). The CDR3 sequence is CASSLLAGGRDTQYFGYTF.

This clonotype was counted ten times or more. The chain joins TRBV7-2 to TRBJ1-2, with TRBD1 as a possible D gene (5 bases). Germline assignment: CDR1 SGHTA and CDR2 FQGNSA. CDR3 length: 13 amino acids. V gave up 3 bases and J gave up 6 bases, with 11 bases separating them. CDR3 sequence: CASSFKGVDGYTF. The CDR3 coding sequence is TGTGCCAGCAGCTTTAAAGGGGTGGATGGCTACACCTTC.

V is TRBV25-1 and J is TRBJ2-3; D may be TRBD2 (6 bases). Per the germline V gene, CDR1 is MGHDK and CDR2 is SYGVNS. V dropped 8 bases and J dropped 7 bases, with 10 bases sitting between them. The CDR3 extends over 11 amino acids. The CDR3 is CASGRKNTQYF. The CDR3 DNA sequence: TGTGCCAGCGGGAGGAAAAATACGCAGTATTTT.

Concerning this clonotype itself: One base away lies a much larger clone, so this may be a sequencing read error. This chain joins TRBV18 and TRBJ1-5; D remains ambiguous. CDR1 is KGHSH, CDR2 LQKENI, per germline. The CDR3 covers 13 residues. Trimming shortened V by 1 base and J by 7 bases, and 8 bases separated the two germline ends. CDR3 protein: CASSPLFQQPQHF. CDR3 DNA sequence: TGTGCCAGCTCACCACTCTTCCAGCAGCCCCAGCATTTT.